Described below is a single T cell receptor (beta chain) sequence and its context. These data come from a study of T cell changes during pregnancy in multiple sclerosis. Libraries were prepared by immunoSEQ multiplex PCR; TCRdb keeps only in-frame clonotypes and omits some of them. The sample records fewer than 90,000 clones, about 94% being singletons. This CDR3 is 18 amino acids long. This clonotype originated in a female donor in good health, enrolled as a control in a pregnancy study. The sample consisted of peripheral blood, taken in the third trimester of pregnancy. The chain couples TRBV21-1 to TRBJ1-4. TRBV21-1 represents a pseudogene. The CDR3 here is CASSKKRQKKVPNEKLFF. In DNA form, the CDR3 reads TGTGCCAGCAGCAAAAAGCGGCAGAAGAAGGTCCCTAATGAAAAACTGTTTTTT.